This TCR beta chain comes out of a study of technical replicates of blood from a few donors. This CDR3 is 16 amino acids long. Trimming pared 4 bases from V and 4 bases from J, leaving 17 bases between. Germline V lookup: CDR1 SGHDN, CDR2 FVKESK. Only in-frame clones appear in the TCRdb table, and some are missing; sequencing was by immunoSEQ multiplex PCR. The data show more than 70,000 clones, about 96% seen once. This chain joins TRBV14 and TRBJ2-1; no reliable D call. The sequencing input was T cells isolated from PBMCs. This clonotype originated in a human donor in good health. The CDR3 loop is CASSPAVLRPYNEQFF. DNA for the CDR3: TGTGCCAGCAGCCCCGCAGTGCTGCGGCCGTACAATGAGCAGTTCTTC.